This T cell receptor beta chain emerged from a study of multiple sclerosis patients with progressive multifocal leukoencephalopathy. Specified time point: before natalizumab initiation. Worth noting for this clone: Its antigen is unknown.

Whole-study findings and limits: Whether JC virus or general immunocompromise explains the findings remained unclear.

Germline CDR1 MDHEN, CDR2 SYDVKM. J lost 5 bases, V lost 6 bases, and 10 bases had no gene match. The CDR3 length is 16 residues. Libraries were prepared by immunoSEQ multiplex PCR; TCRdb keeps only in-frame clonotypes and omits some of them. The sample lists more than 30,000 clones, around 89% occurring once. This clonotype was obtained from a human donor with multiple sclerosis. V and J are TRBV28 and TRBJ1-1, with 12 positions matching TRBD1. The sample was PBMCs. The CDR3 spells CASRGPGQGALTEAFF. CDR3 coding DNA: TGTGCCAGCAGGGGACCGGGACAGGGGGCGCTTACTGAAGCTTTCTTT.